The subject of this entry is one T cell receptor (beta chain). Antigen specificity is unknown. The study ran its PCR with 60 Vbeta and 13 Jbeta primers. Clones were sequenced by immunoSEQ multiplex PCR, and TCRdb holds only the in-frame ones, with some missing. The repertoire consists of approximately 150,000 clones, with around 80% occurring once and the leading ten covering over 13%. Germline V gene data show CDR1 as LGHNA and CDR2 as YSLEER. This CDR3 is built from 17 residues. Germline trimming cut 0 bases from V and 4 bases from J; bases unmatched to any gene: 6. The data are from a study of cytomegalovirus exposure and HLA in healthy donors. The study's findings and limits: The productive fraction for most TCR beta V segments was about 87% or about 30% in an earlier analysis.

This chain joins TRBV4-3 and TRBJ2-2, with 9 bases lining up with TRBD1. This TCR was recovered from a woman in her forties in good health and CMV-seronegative. Sequencing input: PBMCs. CDR3 sequence: CASSQEWGQGVTGELFF. For the CDR3, the DNA is TGCGCCAGCAGCCAAGAATGGGGACAGGGAGTCACCGGGGAGCTGTTTTTT.